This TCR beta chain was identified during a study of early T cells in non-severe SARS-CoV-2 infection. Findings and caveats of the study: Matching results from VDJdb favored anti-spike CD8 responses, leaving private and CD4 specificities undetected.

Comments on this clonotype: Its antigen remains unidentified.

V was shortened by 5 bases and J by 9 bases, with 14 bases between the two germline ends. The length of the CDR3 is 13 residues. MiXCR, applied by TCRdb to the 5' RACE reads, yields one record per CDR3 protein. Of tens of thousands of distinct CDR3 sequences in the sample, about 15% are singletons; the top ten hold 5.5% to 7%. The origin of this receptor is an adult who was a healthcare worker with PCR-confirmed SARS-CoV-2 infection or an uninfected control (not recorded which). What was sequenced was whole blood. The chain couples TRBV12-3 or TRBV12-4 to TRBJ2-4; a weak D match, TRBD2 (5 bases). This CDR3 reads CASSGSGIGIQYF. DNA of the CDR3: TGTGCCAGCAGTGGGTCCGGGATTGGCATTCAGTACTTC.